These T cell receptor beta chains were read from a single sample in a study of CD8 T cells in Susac syndrome. MiXCR was run by TCRdb on the immunoSEQ multiplex PCR reads, yielding one entry per CDR3 protein. The data show just over 150,000 distinct CDR3 sequences, 94% seen once. Source material: CD8+ T cells from PBMCs. These receptors were taken from a human donor with multiple sclerosis. CDR3s include the opening cysteine and the closing phenylalanine or tryptophan. A D gene is named only where the DNA matches it firmly. Clone sizes are given selectively: once, few, many, or a class where the clone is expanded.

DNA: TGTGCCACCAGCAGAGGCGACAGGGGCATCCGATCGCCCCAGCATTTT
CDR3: CATSRGDRGIRSPQHF
V: TRBV15
D: TRBD1
J: TRBJ1-5
size: .

DNA: TGTGCCAGCAGCGGGGGGGGACAGGAACAATATGGCTACACCTTC
CDR3: CASSGGGQEQYGYTF
V: TRBV9
D: TRBD1
J: TRBJ1-2
size: .

DNA: TGTGCCAGCAGTTTAAACGCATTTTCAGGAACCGTTCGCTCGAATGAGCAGTTCTTC
CDR3: CASSLNAFSGTVRSNEQFF
V: TRBV27
D: .
J: TRBJ2-1
size: .

DNA: TGCAGTGCTAGGGTACCCGGGCGGGGGTCCTACGAGCAGTACTTC
CDR3: CSARVPGRGSYEQYF
V: TRBV20-1
D: TRBD2
J: TRBJ2-7
size: .

DNA: TGTGCCAGCAGCTTGGGCTCTGGGCCTGAAGCTTTCTTT
CDR3: CASSLGSGPEAFF
V: TRBV5-4
D: .
J: TRBJ1-1
size: .

DNA: TGTGCCAGCGCGGGAAATTCACCCCTCCACTTT
CDR3: CASAGNSPLHF
V: TRBV2
D: .
J: TRBJ1-6
size: .

DNA: TGTGCCAGCAGCGGGGGAGCCAGCGGACAGGGGTGGTACGAGCAGTACTTC
CDR3: CASSGGASGQGWYEQYF
V: TRBV9
D: TRBD1
J: TRBJ2-7
size: .

DNA: TGTGCCAGCAGCCAAGCTCTAAAAAGGGGAGGCTACACCTTC
CDR3: CASSQALKRGGYTF
V: TRBV3-1
D: .
J: TRBJ1-2
size: .

DNA: TGTGCCAGCAGCTTAGAGAGCGATCCCGATACGCAGTATTTT
CDR3: CASSLESDPDTQYF
V: TRBV11-3
D: .
J: TRBJ2-3
size: .

DNA: TGTGCCAGCAGCCAAGACAGGGGGGCCTACGAGCAGTACTTC
CDR3: CASSQDRGAYEQYF
V: TRBV3-1
D: .
J: TRBJ2-7
size: .

DNA: TGTGCCAGCAGCGCCCAAGATTGGGGCTCTTACTATGGCTACACCTTC
CDR3: CASSAQDWGSYYGYTF
V: TRBV9
D: .
J: TRBJ1-2
size: .

DNA: TGTGCCAGCAGCCAAGAGGGCAGGGGAGCTTTCTTT
CDR3: CASSQEGRGAFF
V: TRBV3-1
D: .
J: TRBJ1-1
size: .

DNA: TGTGCCAGCAGTCTCGAAGCGGGGGGGCTCTACGAGCAGTACTTC
CDR3: CASSLEAGGLYEQYF
V: TRBV12-3/TRBV12-4
D: TRBD2
J: TRBJ2-7
size: .

DNA: TGTGCCAGCAGCCAAGAACAGCGGGGTAGTGGCAATGAGCAGTTCTTC
CDR3: CASSQEQRGSGNEQFF
V: TRBV3-1
D: TRBD2
J: TRBJ2-1
size: .

DNA: TGTGCCAGCAAGGGAGGGACTGAAGCTTTCTTT
CDR3: CASKGGTEAFF
V: TRBV2
D: .
J: TRBJ1-1
size: few

DNA: TGTGCCACCAGCGAAGCCTGGGAGACAGATACGCAGTATTTT
CDR3: CATSEAWETDTQYF
V: TRBV15
D: .
J: TRBJ2-3
size: .

DNA: TGCAGTGCTAGACCTCGGGCCACCTACAATCAGCCCCAGCATTTT
CDR3: CSARPRATYNQPQHF
V: TRBV20-1
D: .
J: TRBJ1-5
size: .

DNA: TGCGCCAGCGGGGACGGGCCCTTCGCTGAAGCTTTCTTT
CDR3: CASGDGPFAEAFF
V: TRBV5-1
D: .
J: TRBJ1-1
size: .

DNA: TGTGCCAGCAGCTTAGGACCAAACAGGGGGGCCTACGAGCAGTACTTC
CDR3: CASSLGPNRGAYEQYF
V: TRBV13
D: TRBD1
J: TRBJ2-7
size: .

DNA: TGTGCCAGCAGCCAATGGGCGAGGGTTGACACTGAAGCTTTCTTT
CDR3: CASSQWARVDTEAFF
V: TRBV3-1
D: .
J: TRBJ1-1
size: .

DNA: TGCAGTGCCCGCGCGGGGAACACTGAAGCTTTCTTT
CDR3: CSARAGNTEAFF
V: TRBV20-1
D: .
J: TRBJ1-1
size: .

DNA: TGTGCCAGCAGCTTAGGCTTAGCGGGGGTAAATGAGCAGTTCTTC
CDR3: CASSLGLAGVNEQFF
V: TRBV7-6
D: TRBD2
J: TRBJ2-1
size: .

DNA: TGTGCCAGCAGGCCTCCCCGTGAGGGGAATGGCTACACCTTC
CDR3: CASRPPREGNGYTF
V: TRBV28
D: .
J: TRBJ1-2
size: .

DNA: TGTGCCAGCAGTCACAGGGGCAATCAGCCCCAGCATTTT
CDR3: CASSHRGNQPQHF
V: TRBV12-3/TRBV12-4
D: .
J: TRBJ1-5
size: once

DNA: TGCAGCGTCGCTGACAGGCTGACTAGCGGGGGCACAGATACGCAGTATTTT
CDR3: CSVADRLTSGGTDTQYF
V: TRBV29-1
D: TRBD2
J: TRBJ2-3
size: .

DNA: TGTGCCAGCTGGGGGACTAGCGGGGCGGTGGCCGAGCAGTACTTC
CDR3: CASWGTSGAVAEQYF
V: TRBV6-5
D: TRBD2
J: TRBJ2-7
size: .

DNA: TGTGCCAGCAGCCTAAGGGGGACAGGGGTAGAACCCCTCCACTTT
CDR3: CASSLRGTGVEPLHF
V: TRBV16
D: TRBD1
J: TRBJ1-6
size: .

DNA: TGTGCCAGCAGTCACGGTGACAGGGCAAACTATGGCTACACCTTC
CDR3: CASSHGDRANYGYTF
V: TRBV6-2/TRBV6-3
D: TRBD1
J: TRBJ1-2
size: .

DNA: TGTGCCAGCAGCAACCACAGGGAAAGCTCCTATAATTCACCCCTCCACTTT
CDR3: CASSNHRESSYNSPLHF
V: TRBV7-8
D: .
J: TRBJ1-6
size: .

DNA: TGTGCCAGCAGTTTATCGACTAGCGGGGGTACCTACAATGAGCAGTTCTTC
CDR3: CASSLSTSGGTYNEQFF
V: TRBV27
D: TRBD2
J: TRBJ2-1
size: .

DNA: TGTGCCAGCAGTGAAGCGGTTGGTCGACCGAAACCTTACAATGAGCAGTTCTTC
CDR3: CASSEAVGRPKPYNEQFF
V: TRBV6-1
D: .
J: TRBJ2-1
size: .

DNA: TGTGCCAGCTCACCACCGGTTGGGGGCTTCTATGGCTACACCTTC
CDR3: CASSPPVGGFYGYTF
V: TRBV18
D: .
J: TRBJ1-2
size: .

DNA: TGTGCCAGCAGCTTAGCGGGACAAGGACAAGAGACCCAGTACTTC
CDR3: CASSLAGQGQETQYF
V: TRBV7-8
D: .
J: TRBJ2-5
size: .

DNA: TGTGCCAGCAGCTTGACCCTAGGGATCTACGAGCAGTACTTC
CDR3: CASSLTLGIYEQYF
V: TRBV5-6
D: .
J: TRBJ2-7
size: .

DNA: TGTGCCAGCAGCCAAGACAGGGGGCTAGGAGAGACCCAGTACTTC
CDR3: CASSQDRGLGETQYF
V: TRBV3-1
D: TRBD1
J: TRBJ2-5
size: .

DNA: TGTGCCAGCAGGAGACAGGAAAATTCACCCCTCCACTTT
CDR3: CASRRQENSPLHF
V: TRBV2
D: .
J: TRBJ1-6
size: .

DNA: TGTGCCTGGACAGGGGGGCGCTCATCTGGAAACACCATATATTTT
CDR3: CAWTGGRSSGNTIYF
V: TRBV30
D: TRBD1
J: TRBJ1-3
size: .

DNA: TGCGCCAGCAGCTGGGGGCTGAAAAACATTCAGTACTTC
CDR3: CASSWGLKNIQYF
V: TRBV5-1
D: .
J: TRBJ2-4
size: .

DNA: TGTGCTAGTGGTTTGGCTACGGAGACCCAGTACTTC
CDR3: CASGLATETQYF
V: TRBV12-5
D: .
J: TRBJ2-5
size: .

DNA: TGTGCCAGCAGTCCAGCTTCTGGGGCCAACGTCCTGACTTTC
CDR3: CASSPASGANVLTF
V: TRBV27
D: .
J: TRBJ2-6
size: few

DNA: TGTGCCAGCAGCCAACCGACAAGGGCCCAGCCCCAGCATTTT
CDR3: CASSQPTRAQPQHF
V: TRBV6-2/TRBV6-3
D: .
J: TRBJ1-5
size: once

DNA: TGTGCCAGCAGCTTGGCGCGACAGGGGGGAAATTCACCCCTCCACTTT
CDR3: CASSLARQGGNSPLHF
V: TRBV13
D: TRBD1
J: TRBJ1-6
size: .

DNA: TGTGCCACCAGCTATGGGACAGCGGCGTCCTACGAGCAGTACTTC
CDR3: CATSYGTAASYEQYF
V: TRBV15
D: TRBD1
J: TRBJ2-7
size: .

DNA: TGTGCCAGCAGTTACTGGCCCCCGGGGGTGAACACCGGGGAGCTGTTTTTT
CDR3: CASSYWPPGVNTGELFF
V: TRBV6-2/TRBV6-3
D: .
J: TRBJ2-2
size: .

DNA: TGTGCCAGCCCAAAGGACGGCAGCCCTCAGGGCTACACCTTC
CDR3: CASPKDGSPQGYTF
V: TRBV2
D: .
J: TRBJ1-2
size: .

DNA: TGTGCCTGGAGTAGACGTGTTGAAGCTTTCTTT
CDR3: CAWSRRVEAFF
V: TRBV30
D: .
J: TRBJ1-1
size: .

DNA: TGTGCCAGCAGTTACGGGGCCCGCTACGAGCAGTACTTC
CDR3: CASSYGARYEQYF
V: TRBV6-6
D: .
J: TRBJ2-7
size: .

DNA: TGCGCCAGCAGCGCCCCGACAGGGTCAGGCCGAACGCCCTCTTTCTTTGGCACTGAAGCTTTCTTT
CDR3: CASSAPTGSGRTPSFFGTEAFF
V: TRBV5-1
D: TRBD1
J: TRBJ1-1
size: .

DNA: TGTGCCAGCAGCCAAGATGGAGCGGTTAGCACAGATACGCAGTATTTT
CDR3: CASSQDGAVSTDTQYF
V: TRBV3-1
D: .
J: TRBJ2-3
size: once

DNA: TGCAGTGCTAGATTCGGGGGGAATGAGCAGTTCTTC
CDR3: CSARFGGNEQFF
V: TRBV20-1
D: TRBD2
J: TRBJ2-1
size: .

DNA: TGTGCCACCAGCTTCCGACAGGGTGTGGGCAAAAACATTCAGTACTTC
CDR3: CATSFRQGVGKNIQYF
V: TRBV15
D: TRBD1
J: TRBJ2-4
size: .

DNA: TGCGCCAGCAGTCAATCGTGGCCCGCCAGGCAGCTAGAGCATTTT
CDR3: CASSQSWPARQLEHF
V: TRBV23-1
D: .
J: TRBJ1-5
size: .

DNA: TGTGCCAGCAGTGTGGGGGGTCTTAGCACAGATACGCAGTATTTT
CDR3: CASSVGGLSTDTQYF
V: TRBV6-5
D: .
J: TRBJ2-3
size: .

DNA: TGTGCCAGCAGGGCAGGCACCCAGTACTTC
CDR3: CASRAGTQYF
V: TRBV25-1
D: .
J: TRBJ2-5
size: .

DNA: TGCAGCGTTGAACTCGTCCCAGGGAACTCCTACGAGCAGTACTTC
CDR3: CSVELVPGNSYEQYF
V: TRBV29-1
D: .
J: TRBJ2-7
size: .

DNA: TGTGCCAGCAGTTTTCATGCTTCCTACGAGCAGTACTTC
CDR3: CASSFHASYEQYF
V: TRBV6-2/TRBV6-3
D: .
J: TRBJ2-7
size: .

DNA: TGTGCCAGCAGCTCTCCGGTCGGACACTCGAACACTGAAGCTTTCTTT
CDR3: CASSSPVGHSNTEAFF
V: TRBV7-9
D: .
J: TRBJ1-1
size: .

DNA: TGTGCCAGCAGCTATGGGACCGCGAACACCGGGGAGCTGTTTTTT
CDR3: CASSYGTANTGELFF
V: TRBV7-9
D: .
J: TRBJ2-2
size: .

DNA: TGTGCCAGCGGGCCACTTAGCGGGGGCGCCAACAATGAGCAGTTCTTC
CDR3: CASGPLSGGANNEQFF
V: TRBV27
D: TRBD2
J: TRBJ2-1
size: .

DNA: TGCAGCGCCTACCGGGGAATTCGTAATTCACCCCTCCACTTT
CDR3: CSAYRGIRNSPLHF
V: TRBV29-1
D: .
J: TRBJ1-6
size: .